The next 15 T cell receptor beta chains were all read from a single sample in a study of T cells in Graves' hyperthyroidism and ophthalmopathy. RNA transcripts were the template for amplifying TCR beta CDR3 regions. The HTBI primer set was used in a first-round RT-PCR of the TCR CDR3. TCRdb reprocessed the multiplex PCR reads via MiXCR and lists one record per CDR3 protein. This sample yields approximately 200,000 distinct CDR3 sequences, of which 15% to 20% are seen a single time; approximately 40% belongs to the top ten. The sequencing sample was made of blood. Source of these receptors: a middle-aged man with Graves' hyperthyroidism.

This clonotype occurred many times. This CDR3 is CAWRNRGAKANTGELFF. CDR3 sequence (DNA): TGTGCCTGGAGAAACAGGGGAGCTAAAGCGAACACCGGGGAGCTGTTTTTT. This chain uses TRBV30 with TRBJ2-2; 7 nucleotides agree with TRBD1. This CDR3 region has 17 residues. Germline V gene data show CDR1 as GTSNPN and CDR2 as SVGIG (reference sequence). V was pared by 3 bases and J by 0 bases, with 10 bases of the junction left unmatched. Complete variable domain (other parts from reference TRBV30 and TRBJ2-2): SQTIHQWPATLVQPVGSPLSLECTVEGTSNPNLYWYRQAAGRGLQLLFYSVGIGQISSEVPQNLSASRPQDRQFILSSKKLLLSDSGFYLCAWRNRGAKANTGELFFGEGSRLTVL.

This chain links TRBV12-3 or TRBV12-4 with TRBJ1-5; TRBD1 aligns across 8 bases. CDR3 length: 16 residues. J lost 5 bases, V lost 5 bases, and 11 bases had no gene match. The DNA for the CDR3 is TGTGCCAGCAGTCCCACCGGACAGGGTATGGATCAGCCCCAGCATTTT. It specifies CASSPTGQGMDQPQHF.

In this sample, this clonotype turned up many times. The chain carries TRBV10-1 and TRBJ1-1; 7 positions match TRBD1. Per germline, CDR1 WNHNN and CDR2 SYGVQD (reference sequence). V shed 7 bases, J shed 7 bases, and the junction held 12 bases outside the gene matches. The CDR3 runs to 14 residues. CDR3 region: CASTATGLEGEAFF. CDR3 bases: TGCGCCAGCACTGCGACAGGGCTTGAGGGTGAAGCTTTCTTT.

This clonotype was counted only a few times. The chain uses TRBV5-1 and TRBJ2-1, with a tentative D call TRBD1 (6 bases). Per germline, CDR1 SGHRS and CDR2 YFSETQ. The CDR3 runs to 17 residues. Trimming left V 4 bases short and J 1 base short, with 18 bases between. CDR3 region: CASSQRDGTPSYNEQFF. For the CDR3, the DNA is TGCGCCAGCAGCCAACGGGATGGGACACCATCCTACAATGAGCAGTTCTTC.

Remarks on this clonotype: An end of the junction does not agree with germline; a read error may underlie this. V gene TRBV29-1 combines with J gene TRBJ2-3, with D tentatively TRBD1 (5 bases). CDR1 and CDR2 from the germline V gene are SQVTM and ANQGSEA. The CDR3 contains 16 residues. The DNA for the CDR3 is TGCAGCGTTGGGGTGGGCATGGGGCCCTTTACAGAAACGCAGTATTTT. The encoded protein is CSVGVGMGPFTETQYF.

This clonotype has a count of ten or more. This rearrangement joins TRBV5-6 to TRBJ2-5; no firm D call. This CDR3 contains 14 residues. The V gene lost 3 bases and the J gene lost 5 bases, with 14 bases spanning the gap. The germline V gene has CDR1 SGHDT and CDR2 YYEEEE. CDR3 nucleotides: TGTGCCAGCAGCTCTGGTTGGTGGTGGGAGACCCAGTACTTC. It codes for CASSSGWWWETQYF.

In its sample, this clonotype was seen a few times. The chain joins TRBV27 to TRBJ2-7; 7 nucleotides agree with TRBD1. Germline V gives CDR1 MNHEY, CDR2 SMNVEV (reference sequence). The CDR3 consists of 12 residues. Trimming removed 5 bases from V and 4 bases from J; junction bases left unmatched: 2. The CDR3 DNA reads as TGTGCCAGCAGTCCGACAGGGTACGAGCAGTACTTC. Its translation is CASSPTGYEQYF.

This clonotype has at least ten counts. The chain couples TRBV5-1 to TRBJ1-1; possible D gene TRBD1, 5 bases. V gave up 7 bases and J gave up 2 bases, with 15 bases separating them. The CDR3 contains 14 residues. Germline V gene data show CDR1 as SGHRS and CDR2 as YFSETQ. As DNA, the CDR3 is TGCGCCAGCTCTGGCGGGGCAGTCAACACTGAAGCTTTCTTT. The encoded protein is CASSGGAVNTEAFF. Filled out from reference TRBV5-1 and TRBJ1-1, the complete variable domain reads KAGVTQTPRYLIKTRGQQVTLSCSPISGHRSVSWYQQTPGQGLQFLFEYFSETQRNKGNFPGRFSGRQFSNSRSEMNVSTLELGDSALYLCASSGGAVNTEAFFGQGTRLTVV.

This clonotype appeared many times. The chain uses TRBV18 and TRBJ2-5; D possibly corresponds to TRBD1 (5 bases). This CDR3 is built from 14 residues. V was cut by 5 bases and J by 1 base, with 11 bases left in between. The V gene's germline CDR1 is KGHSH and CDR2 LQKENI. The chain's CDR3 is CASSRAGRQETQYF. The DNA for the CDR3 is TGTGCCAGCTCAAGAGCAGGGCGCCAAGAGACCCAGTACTTC.

This clonotype has at least ten counts. The chain has TRBV28 and TRBJ2-1, with a possible D match to TRBD2 (5 bases). Germline V CDR1 and CDR2: MDHEN, SYDVKM. The ends were cut back, 7 bases at V and 6 bases at J, with 16 bases in the middle. The CDR3 contains 14 residues. The CDR3 DNA reads TGTGCCAGCATAAGGACTCGAGCCTCCAATGAGCAGTTCTTC. This sequence encodes CASIRTRASNEQFF.

This clonotype was counted ten times or more. This chain uses TRBV2 with TRBJ2-7, with D possibly TRBD1 on 5 matching bases. CDR1 SNHLY and CDR2 FYNNEI come from the germline V gene. V was cut by 1 base and J by 0 bases, with 10 bases left in between. The length of the CDR3 is 15 residues. CDR3 amino acids: CASSEDRRTSYEQYF. The CDR3 DNA is TGTGCCAGCAGTGAAGACAGGCGGACCTCCTACGAGCAGTACTTC.

The table lists this clonotype with many counts. The CDR3 here is CASSSSGPSWGYTF. DNA of the CDR3: TGTGCCAGCAGCTCCTCAGGACCGTCCTGGGGCTACACCTTC. This chain links TRBV7-6 with TRBJ1-2; D is uncertain. Deletions cut 4 bases from V and 8 bases from J, with 17 bases between. The germline V gene has CDR1 SGHVS and CDR2 FNYEAQ. The CDR3 spans 14 residues.

This clonotype was detected ten times or more. V is TRBV3-1 and J is TRBJ2-7; the D gene is possibly TRBD2 (6 bases). CDR3 length: 13 residues. Germline CDR1 LGHDT, CDR2 YNNKEL (reference sequence). V was cut by 4 bases and J by 5 bases, with 12 bases left in between. CDR3 coding DNA: TGTGCCAGCAGCCTAGGAGGGGAAGACGAGCAGTACTTC. The encoded protein is CASSLGGEDEQYF.

This clonotype was detected only a few times. V gene TRBV5-4 combines with J gene TRBJ2-7; TRBD1 aligns across 10 bases. Per germline, CDR1 SGHNT and CDR2 YYREEE (reference sequence). The CDR3 length is 15 residues. V was clipped by 7 bases and J by 3 bases; unmatched bases: 10. CDR3 amino acids: CASGTGGTGVYEQYF. The DNA for the CDR3 is TGTGCCAGCGGAACCGGAGGGACAGGGGTCTACGAGCAGTACTTC.

This clonotype was counted between two and nine times. The genes are TRBV27 and TRBJ1-1; possible D gene TRBD1, 5 bases. The ends were cut back, 8 bases at V and 1 base at J, with 17 bases in the middle. The CDR3 is 15 amino acids. Germline CDR1 reads MNHEY; CDR2 reads SMNVEV (reference sequence). The CDR3 spells CASGGFQDRNTEAFF. CDR3 DNA sequence: TGTGCCAGCGGGGGGTTTCAGGATCGGAACACTGAAGCTTTCTTT.